Each of the 11 T cell receptor beta chains below was sequenced from the same sample in a study of T cell repertoires in cytomegalovirus infection. Via MiXCR, TCRdb re-called the reads, giving one row per CDR3 protein. This sample yields approximately 70,000 distinct CDR3 sequences, of which 3% to 4% are seen a single time; about 22% belongs to the top ten. Sequencing was performed on PBMCs. The receptors come from a human donor in good health (CMV status not recorded). Some clones in this sample may be carry-over from other donors' samples.

This clonotype has ten or more counts. The chain combines TRBV7-2 with TRBJ2-2, with 7 nucleotides matching TRBD2. Germline V CDR1 and CDR2: SGHTA, FQGNSA. V lost 1 base to trimming and J lost 5 bases; unmatched junction nucleotides: 4. The CDR3 consists of 15 residues. DNA for the CDR3: TGTGCCAGCAGCTTAGGGGGAGGGCGGACCGGGGAGCTGTTTTTT. Amino acid sequence: CASSLGGGRTGELFF.

This clonotype was seen ten or more times. This chain connects TRBV6-2 or TRBV6-3 to TRBJ2-1; perhaps TRBD2 as D (7 bases). There are 18 residues in the CDR3. Per germline, CDR1 MNHEY and CDR2 SVGEGT. V lost 4 bases and J 9 bases, leaving 28 bases between the germline ends. CDR3 sequence (DNA): TGTGCCAGCAGTTTCAAGGGGGTAAGGTTGCGGGAGTTGGTTGAGCAGTTCTTC. As protein: CASSFKGVRLRELVEQFF.

This clonotype occurred many times. The genes are TRBV7-9 and TRBJ1-3; no firm D call. The V end was cut by 5 bases, the J end by 1 base, with 12 bases between. Germline V CDR1 and CDR2: SEHNR, FQNEAQ (reference sequence). The CDR3 totals 15 residues. CDR3 amino acids: CASSRPEGSGNTIYF. In DNA, the CDR3 is TGTGCCAGCAGCCGACCCGAGGGTTCTGGAAACACCATATATTTT.

This clonotype was detected ten times or more. The chain has TRBV7-2 and TRBJ1-1; 10 nucleotides agree with TRBD1. Germline V gene data show CDR1 as SGHTA and CDR2 as FQGNSA. J gave up 3 bases and V 5 bases, and 3 bases lay outside the gene matches. The CDR3 has 14 amino acids. The CDR3 loop is CASSTDRGHTEAFF. CDR3 sequence (DNA): TGTGCCAGCAGCACAGACAGGGGGCACACTGAAGCTTTCTTT.

This clonotype has at least ten counts. The chain has TRBV6-1 and TRBJ1-1; D gene uncertain. This CDR3 has 12 amino acids. Trimming removed 8 bases from V and 6 bases from J, with 13 bases in between. Looked up from germline, CDR1 is MNHNS and CDR2 is SASEGT. CDR3 amino acids: CASREHGAEAFF. The CDR3 coding sequence is TGTGCCAGCCGGGAGCATGGAGCTGAAGCTTTCTTT.

The sample holds many counts of this clonotype. This rearrangement joins TRBV7-2 to TRBJ2-7; possibly TRBD1 or TRBD2 for D (6 bases each). From germline, CDR1 is SGHTA and CDR2 FQGNSA. The ends were cut back, 2 bases at V and 2 bases at J, with 13 bases in the middle. This CDR3 has 15 amino acids. In nucleotides, the CDR3 is TGTGCCAGCAGCTTAATGACGGGGGCGGCCTACGAGCAGTACTTC. As protein: CASSLMTGAAYEQYF.

This clonotype was counted at least ten times. The rearrangement links TRBV28 to TRBJ1-5; the match to TRBD1 covers 7 bases. The length of the CDR3 is 15 residues. Germline CDR1 and CDR2: MDHEN and SYDVKM. Trimming cost V 8 bases and J 7 bases; bases outside gene matches: 14. DNA of the CDR3: TGTGCCAGCTCTTCGGGCAACAGGGGCAGGCAGCCCCAGCATTTT. This codes for CASSSGNRGRQPQHF. Based on the CDR3 plus reference TRBV28 and TRBJ1-5, the full variable domain is DVKVTQSSRYLVKRTGEKVFLECVQDMDHENMFWYRQDPGLGLRLIYFSYDVKMKEKGDIPEGYSVSREKKERFSLILESASTNQTSMYLCASSSGNRGRQPQHFGDGTRLSIL.

Many counts were recorded for this clonotype. The gene calls are TRBV7-2 and TRBJ2-1, with 7 nucleotides matching TRBD2. V gave up 1 base and J gave up 2 bases; unmatched junction bases: 2. Per germline, CDR1 SGHTA and CDR2 FQGNSA. This CDR3 comprises 15 residues. The DNA for the CDR3 is TGTGCCAGCAGCTTAGGCGGGAGCACCTACAATGAGCAGTTCTTC. Protein: CASSLGGSTYNEQFF.

There are many counts of this clonotype. The V call is TRBV7-9, the J call TRBJ2-5, with a tentative D call TRBD2 (5 bases). Germline values: CDR1 SEHNR, CDR2 FQNEAQ (reference sequence). Trimming shortened V by 1 base and J by 5 bases, and 11 bases separated the two germline ends. The CDR3 extends over 14 amino acids. The chain's CDR3 is CASSLVRGSETQYF. CDR3 nucleotides: TGTGCCAGCAGCTTAGTTCGTGGGAGTGAGACCCAGTACTTC.

This clonotype has ten or more counts. The chain uses TRBV20-1 and TRBJ2-5; 10 positions match TRBD1. Germline CDR1 is DFQATT and CDR2 is SNEGSKA (reference sequence). This CDR3 has 15 amino acids. The V and J ends lost 6 bases and 5 bases, in that order; junction bases with no gene match: 12. This CDR3 is CSASSGTGVVETQYF. CDR3 nucleotides: TGCAGTGCGTCCTCCGGGACAGGGGTAGTGGAGACCCAGTACTTC.

This clonotype was recorded at least ten times. CDR3 protein: CASSLGRGSEKLFF. The CDR3 DNA follows: TGTGCCAGCAGCTTGGGCAGGGGGAGTGAAAAACTGTTTTTT. The chain employs TRBV7-2 and TRBJ1-4, with TRBD1 matching over 7 bases. V lost 3 bases, J lost 7 bases, and 5 bases stayed unmatched. The CDR3 has 14 amino acids. Germline CDR1 and CDR2: SGHTA and FQGNSA. The entire variable domain, with the rest obtained from reference TRBV7-2 and TRBJ1-4, is as follows: GAGVSQSPSNKVTEKGKDVELRCDPISGHTALYWYRQSLGQGLEFLIYFQGNSAPDKSGLPSDRFSAERTGGSVSTLTIQRTQQEDSAVYLCASSLGRGSEKLFFGSGTQLSVL.